This T cell receptor (beta chain) was sequenced in a study of cytotoxic CD8 clonotypes in ibrutinib-treated CLL. About the study: Partial responses totalled about 24 and complete responses 2; after median roughly 64 months, roughly 14 remained remitted and roughly twelve progressed. Mean values per sample were around 270,000 productive templates and 98,000 or so productive rearrangements.

The CDR3 has 15 amino acids. Trimming took 1 base from V and 7 from J; bases not matched to a gene: 8. Germline assignment: CDR1 SGHTA and CDR2 FQGNSA. Repertoires were generated with immunoSEQ multiplex PCR, while TCRdb's copy carries only in-frame clones and drops some. The repertoire holds approximately 100,000 clones, with roughly 57% as singletons. The V gene is TRBV7-2, the J gene TRBJ2-7; 9 positions match TRBD2. Here the sequenced sample was PBMCs, taken after 24 months of ibrutinib treatment. The sequence derives from a human donor with chronic lymphocytic leukemia. The CDR3 reads CASSLGLAGREEQYF. The CDR3, as DNA: TGTGCCAGCAGCTTAGGGCTAGCGGGGCGCGAGGAGCAGTACTTC.